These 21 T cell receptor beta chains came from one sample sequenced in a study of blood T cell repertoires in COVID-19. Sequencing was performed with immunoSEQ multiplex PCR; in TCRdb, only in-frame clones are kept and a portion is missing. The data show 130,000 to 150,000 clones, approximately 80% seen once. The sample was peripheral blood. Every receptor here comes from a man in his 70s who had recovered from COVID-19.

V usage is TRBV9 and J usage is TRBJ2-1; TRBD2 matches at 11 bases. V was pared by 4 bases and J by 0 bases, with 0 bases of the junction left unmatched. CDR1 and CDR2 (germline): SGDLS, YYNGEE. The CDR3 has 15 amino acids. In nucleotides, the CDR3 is TGTGCCAGCAGCACTAGCGGGAGCTCCTACAATGAGCAGTTCTTC. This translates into CASSTSGSSYNEQFF. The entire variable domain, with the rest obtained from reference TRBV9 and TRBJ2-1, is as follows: DSGVTQTPKHLITATGQRVTLRCSPRSGDLSVYWYQQSLDQGLQFLIQYYNGEERAKGNILERFSAQQFPDLHSELNLSSLELGDSALYFCASSTSGSSYNEQFFGPGTRLTVL.

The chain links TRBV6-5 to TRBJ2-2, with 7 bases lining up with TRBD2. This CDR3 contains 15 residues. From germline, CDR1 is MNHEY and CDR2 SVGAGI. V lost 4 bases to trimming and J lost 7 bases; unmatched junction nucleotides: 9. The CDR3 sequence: CASSSSGISSGELFF. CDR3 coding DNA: TGTGCCAGCAGTTCGAGCGGGATAAGTAGCGGGGAGCTGTTTTTT.

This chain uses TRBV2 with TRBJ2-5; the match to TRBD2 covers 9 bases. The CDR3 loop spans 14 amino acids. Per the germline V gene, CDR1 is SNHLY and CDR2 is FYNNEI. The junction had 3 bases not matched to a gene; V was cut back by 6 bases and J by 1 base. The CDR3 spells CASRVAGAQETQYF. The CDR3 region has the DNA TGTGCCAGCAGAGTAGCGGGAGCCCAAGAGACCCAGTACTTC.

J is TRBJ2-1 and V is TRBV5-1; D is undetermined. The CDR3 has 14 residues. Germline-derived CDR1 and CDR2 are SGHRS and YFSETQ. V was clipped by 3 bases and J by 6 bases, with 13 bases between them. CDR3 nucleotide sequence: TGCGCCAGCAGCTCATCTACTACGTTCAATGAGCAGTTCTTC. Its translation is CASSSSTTFNEQFF. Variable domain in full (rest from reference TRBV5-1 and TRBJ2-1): KAGVTQTPRYLIKTRGQQVTLSCSPISGHRSVSWYQQTPGQGLQFLFEYFSETQRNKGNFPGRFSGRQFSNSRSEMNVSTLELGDSALYLCASSSSTTFNEQFFGPGTRLTVL.

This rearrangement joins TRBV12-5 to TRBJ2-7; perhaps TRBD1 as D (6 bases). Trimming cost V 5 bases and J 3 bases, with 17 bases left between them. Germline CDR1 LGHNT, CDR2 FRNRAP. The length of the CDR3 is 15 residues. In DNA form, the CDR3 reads TGTGCTAGTGGTACACACAGGGTCCGGCACTACGAGCAGTACTTC. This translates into CASGTHRVRHYEQYF.

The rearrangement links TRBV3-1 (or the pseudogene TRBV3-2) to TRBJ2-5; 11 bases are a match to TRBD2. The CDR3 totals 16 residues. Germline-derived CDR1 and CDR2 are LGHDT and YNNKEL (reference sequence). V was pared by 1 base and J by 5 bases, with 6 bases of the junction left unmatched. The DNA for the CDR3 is TGTGCCAGCAGCCAAGGGACTAGCGGGCGGCGGGAGACCCAGTACTTC. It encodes CASSQGTSGRRETQYF.

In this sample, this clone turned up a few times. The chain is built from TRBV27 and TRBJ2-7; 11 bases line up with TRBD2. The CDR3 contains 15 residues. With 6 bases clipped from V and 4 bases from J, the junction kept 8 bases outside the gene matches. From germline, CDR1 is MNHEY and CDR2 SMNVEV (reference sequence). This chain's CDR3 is CASRPLAGALYEQYF. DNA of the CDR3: TGTGCCAGCAGGCCACTAGCGGGAGCACTTTACGAGCAGTACTTC.

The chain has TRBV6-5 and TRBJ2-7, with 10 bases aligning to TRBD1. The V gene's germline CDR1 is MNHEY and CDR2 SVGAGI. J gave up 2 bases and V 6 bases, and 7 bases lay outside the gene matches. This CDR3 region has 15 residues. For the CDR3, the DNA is TGTGCCAGCAGCGCCCGGGACAGGGGCCCCTACGAGCAGTACTTC. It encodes CASSARDRGPYEQYF.

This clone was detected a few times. CDR3 DNA sequence: TGTGCCAGCAGTTTTCGGGTAGGCTCTGGGGCCAACGTCCTGACTTTC. Translated: CASSFRVGSGANVLTF. The chain couples TRBV27 to TRBJ2-6, with D unresolved. Germline V gene data show CDR1 as MNHEY and CDR2 as SMNVEV (reference sequence). Deletions cut 3 bases from V and 0 bases from J, with 9 bases between. The CDR3 extends over 16 amino acids.

The CDR3 DNA is TGTGCCAGCAGCCAGGGGGCCTACGAGCAGTACTTC. This translates into CASSQGAYEQYF. This chain connects TRBV9 to TRBJ2-7, with TRBD1 matching over 7 bases. From germline, CDR1 is SGDLS and CDR2 YYNGEE. With V trimmed by 4 bases and J by 2 bases, 0 bases remained unmatched. This CDR3 is built from 12 residues.

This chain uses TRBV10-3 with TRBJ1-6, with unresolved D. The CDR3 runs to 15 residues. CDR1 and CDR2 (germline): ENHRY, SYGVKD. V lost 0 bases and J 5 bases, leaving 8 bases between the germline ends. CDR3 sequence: CAISESSVNNSPLHF. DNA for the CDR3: TGTGCCATCAGTGAGTCGAGTGTTAATAATTCACCCCTCCACTTT.

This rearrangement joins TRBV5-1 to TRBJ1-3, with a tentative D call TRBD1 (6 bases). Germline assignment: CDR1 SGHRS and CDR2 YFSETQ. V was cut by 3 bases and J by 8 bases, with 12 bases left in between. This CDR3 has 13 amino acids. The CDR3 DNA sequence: TGCGCCAGCAGCTCCACAGGGAGTCACACCATATATTTT. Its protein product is CASSSTGSHTIYF. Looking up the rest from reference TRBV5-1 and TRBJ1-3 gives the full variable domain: KAGVTQTPRYLIKTRGQQVTLSCSPISGHRSVSWYQQTPGQGLQFLFEYFSETQRNKGNFPGRFSGRQFSNSRSEMNVSTLELGDSALYLCASSSTGSHTIYFGEGSWLTVV.

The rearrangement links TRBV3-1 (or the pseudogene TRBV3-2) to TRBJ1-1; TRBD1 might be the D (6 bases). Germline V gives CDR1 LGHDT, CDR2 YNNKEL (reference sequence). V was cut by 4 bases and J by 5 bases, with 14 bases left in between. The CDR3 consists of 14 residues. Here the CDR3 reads CASSPLRGGTEAFF. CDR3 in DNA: TGTGCCAGCAGCCCCCTAAGGGGGGGGACTGAAGCTTTCTTT.

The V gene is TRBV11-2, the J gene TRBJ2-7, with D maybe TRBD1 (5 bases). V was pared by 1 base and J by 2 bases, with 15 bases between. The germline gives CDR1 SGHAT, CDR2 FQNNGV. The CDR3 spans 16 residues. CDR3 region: CASSLVYTGPTYEQYF. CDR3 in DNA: TGTGCCAGCAGCTTAGTATATACAGGACCAACCTACGAGCAGTACTTC.

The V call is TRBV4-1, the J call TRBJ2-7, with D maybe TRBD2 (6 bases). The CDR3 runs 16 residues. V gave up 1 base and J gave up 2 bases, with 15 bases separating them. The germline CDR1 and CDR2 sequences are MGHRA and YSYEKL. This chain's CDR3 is CASSQAATGDPYEQYF. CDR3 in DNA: TGCGCCAGCAGCCAAGCGGCAACGGGAGATCCCTACGAGCAGTACTTC.

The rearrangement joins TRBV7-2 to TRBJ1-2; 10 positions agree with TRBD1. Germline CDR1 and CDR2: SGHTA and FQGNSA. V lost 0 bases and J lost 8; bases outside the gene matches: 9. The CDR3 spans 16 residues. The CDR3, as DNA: TGTGCCAGCAGCTTAGCGGCCTGGGGGACAGGGGACGGCTACACCTTC. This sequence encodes CASSLAAWGTGDGYTF.

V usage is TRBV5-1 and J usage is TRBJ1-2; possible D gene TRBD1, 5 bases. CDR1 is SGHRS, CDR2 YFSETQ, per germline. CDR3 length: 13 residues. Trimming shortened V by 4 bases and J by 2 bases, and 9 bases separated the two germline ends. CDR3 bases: TGCGCCAGCAGCCCGGGGGGGAACTATGGCTACACCTTC. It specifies CASSPGGNYGYTF.

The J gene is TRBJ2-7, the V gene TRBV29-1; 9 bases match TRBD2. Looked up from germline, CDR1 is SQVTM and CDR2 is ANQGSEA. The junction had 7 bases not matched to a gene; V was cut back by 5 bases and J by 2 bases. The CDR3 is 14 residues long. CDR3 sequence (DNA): TGCAGCGTTAGGTTAGCGGGAGTTCCCTACGAGCAGTACTTC. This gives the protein CSVRLAGVPYEQYF.

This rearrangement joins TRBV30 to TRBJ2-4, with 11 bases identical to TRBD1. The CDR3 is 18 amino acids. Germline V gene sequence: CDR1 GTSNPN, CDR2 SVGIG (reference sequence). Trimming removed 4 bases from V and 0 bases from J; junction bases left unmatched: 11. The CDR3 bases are TGTGCCTGGACTCCGGACAGGGGGCTTAGGGTAGCCAAAAACATTCAGTACTTC. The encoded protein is CAWTPDRGLRVAKNIQYF.

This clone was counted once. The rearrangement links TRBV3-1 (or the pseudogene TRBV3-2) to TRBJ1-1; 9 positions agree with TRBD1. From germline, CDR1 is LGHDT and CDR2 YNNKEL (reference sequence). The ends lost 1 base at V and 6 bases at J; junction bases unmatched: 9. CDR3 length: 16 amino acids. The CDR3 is CASSQAPGTGWAEAFF. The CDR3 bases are TGTGCCAGCAGCCAAGCTCCCGGGACAGGGTGGGCTGAAGCTTTCTTT.

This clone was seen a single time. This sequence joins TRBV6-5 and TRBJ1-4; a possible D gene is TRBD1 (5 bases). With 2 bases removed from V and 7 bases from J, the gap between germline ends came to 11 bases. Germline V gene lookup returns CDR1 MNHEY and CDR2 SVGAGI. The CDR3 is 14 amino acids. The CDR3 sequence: CASSYQGAREKLFF. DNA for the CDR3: TGTGCCAGCAGTTACCAGGGCGCGCGTGAAAAACTGTTTTTT.